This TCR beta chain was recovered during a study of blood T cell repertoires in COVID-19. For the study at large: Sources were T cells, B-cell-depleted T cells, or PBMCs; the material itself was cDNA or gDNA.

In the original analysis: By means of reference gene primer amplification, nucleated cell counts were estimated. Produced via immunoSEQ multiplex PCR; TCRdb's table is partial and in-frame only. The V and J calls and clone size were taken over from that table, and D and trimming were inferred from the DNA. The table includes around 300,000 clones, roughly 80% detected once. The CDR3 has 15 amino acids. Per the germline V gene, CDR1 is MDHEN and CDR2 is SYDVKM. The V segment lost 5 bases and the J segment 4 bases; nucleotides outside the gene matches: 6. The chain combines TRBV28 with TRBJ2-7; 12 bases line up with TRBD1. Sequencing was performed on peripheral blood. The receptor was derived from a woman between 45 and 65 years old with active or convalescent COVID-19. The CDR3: CASSQPGQGAYEQYF. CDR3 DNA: TGTGCCAGCAGTCAACCGGGACAGGGGGCATACGAGCAGTACTTC.